This TCR beta chain was obtained from a study of cytomegalovirus exposure and HLA in healthy donors (TCRdb year 2017). Study-wide context: An earlier analysis of roughly 500 of the donors reported 250 to 350 Gb of sequence data and 90 million to 120 million unique TCR beta sequences obtained from around 180 million T cells. The later analysis used no new phenotypic data to find candidate immune exposures, relying instead on TCR beta sequences and their occurrence across donors. Of the roughly 400 genotyped donors, 65% to 90% fell in the genetic ancestry cluster associated with self-reported Caucasian donors. An earlier analysis of some 600 of the donors applied high-throughput TCR beta sequencing to assess whether each TCR beta V gene segment acted as functional or pseudogenic. The study profiled the T cell repertoires of some 610 subjects by immunosequencing and related them to cytomegalovirus serostatus. The study aimed to test whether cataloging public T cell receptors could reveal signatures of past pathogen exposure. Alongside the repertoire data, information on donor age, sex, ethnicity and CMV serostatus was compiled. All discovery cohort repertoires had been generated on a single sequencing platform. Class I and class II HLA loci were covered by the typing at four-digit resolution. Besides the first cohort of hundreds of subjects, a separate validation cohort made up of 120 different subjects was used. A later analysis re-analyzed previously published TCR beta repertoires from 550 to 700 donors and added high-resolution HLA genotyping to study TCR occurrence patterns. The number of typed donors differed by locus: about 620-640 for A, B, C, DRB1 and DQB1; approximately 530 for DQA1; approximately 600 for DPA1; and roughly 490 for DPB1. Among over 350 genotyped donors of the cohort, an average of approximately 250,000 unique TCR beta nucleotide sequences were sequenced per donor, about a sixth of them non-productive. Several DR-DQ haplotypes were treated as single units for association and clustering because of strong linkage in the cohort. In a later genetic analysis, genome-wide SNP genotypes for 398 of the 666 donors were used, and that subset was treated as a discovery cohort. An early release that covered fewer than 750 HLA-typed donors contained approximately 300 gigabases of sequencing data and 75 million to 100 million unique TCR sequences. The study combined high-throughput TCR immunosequencing, statistical association of individual TCRs with disease status, and machine learning to predict cytomegalovirus infection status. Beyond this particular receptor, the publication reports: Three of the identified cytomegalovirus-associated TCR beta chains were confirmed in vitro to be specific for cytomegalovirus antigens. In a later analysis, over 15,000 TCR beta sequences were associated with specific HLA alleles at a false discovery rate of 0.05. According to a later analysis, parvovirus B19, influenza, CMV and Epstein-Barr virus appeared linked to several top co-occurrence clusters. This cohort had only TCR beta chains sequenced, and the lack of alpha or paired-chain data limited which features could be detected. Because the 87-base-pair reads could not distinguish some IMGT-functional V segments, including TRBV6-2 and TRBV6-3, those segments were excluded. Linkage disequilibrium might explain the correlated functional status among segregating V segments, but an unknown experimental factor could not be ruled out. A further reported finding was that TCR beta sequences accurately predicted the HLA-A and HLA-B alleles for most subjects in the first cohort. A later genetic analysis associated a missense DCLRE1C variant with V-gene and J-gene trimming of TCR beta chains, and an independent cohort replicated the association. Broadly in line with IMGT annotations, most TCR beta V segments showed up in productive rearrangements about 90% or about 30% of the time in an earlier analysis of around 600 of the donors. Because counts were too low, roughly 17 rarely observed V segments, including chromosome 9 orphons, were left out of the earlier analysis of approximately 580 of the donors. Immune exposure information for the cohort was limited to CMV serostatus. A group of highly shared sequence variants was considered likely to be a technical artifact of the sequencing pipeline. In a later genetic analysis, fewer N-insertions in productive TCRs were reported among donors in an Asian-associated ancestry cluster than the roughly 700-donor mean. A total of 150 or so TCR beta chains were listed by the study as associated with cytomegalovirus. The classifier was reported to diagnose cytomegalovirus status with high specificity and sensitivity in both the original and validation cohorts. HLA typing was unavailable for some donors at each locus, so association tests used only the typed subset. In a later analysis, TCR association rates were found to vary across HLA loci, with the most associated TCRs seen for DRB1 alleles and the fewest for HLA-C alleles. Assigning TCR associations to individual alleles was difficult when HLA alleles, especially DR and DQ, strongly co-occurred. Roughly uniform sequencing depth across donors was assumed in presence/absence analyses, although this assumption may not hold. Most CMV-associated TCR beta chains appeared to be HLA-restricted in a later analysis, and the HLA associations seemed to be driven largely by CMV exposure. Compared with equally common non-associated chains, HLA-associated TCR beta chains in a later analysis were more clonally expanded and had lower generation probabilities. It was suggested by the authors that the approach could potentially be generalized to other disease states and immunological phenotypes. While some public TCRs were present in many individuals, most TCR sequences turned up only very rarely across donors.

The cohort was made up of 666 healthy bone marrow donors. At the time of sampling, every cohort member was nominally healthy, though immune exposures that went unrecorded were likely present. The donor was CMV seronegative and was included in the group of over 300 seronegative cohort members. A peripheral blood sample was collected from each donor, and TCR beta sequencing was performed on peripheral blood mononuclear cells. The Qiagen DNeasy Blood Extraction Kit was used to extract genomic DNA from the blood cell samples. The CDR3, cysteine through phenylalanine, is 15 amino acids long. Solely the CDR3 DNA is kept, with 45 bases framed from the first base. V is cut back by 3 bases and J by 4 bases, with 9 bases in the junction unmatched. Looking up the germline V gene (reference sequence) yields CDR1 LNHDA and CDR2 SQIVND. Receptors were amplified or captured by the immunoSEQ multiplex PCR assay. For the multiplex PCR, a mixture combining 60 forward primers for TCR Vbeta segments and 13 reverse primers for TCR Jbeta segments was used. A multiplex PCR assay on genomic DNA amplified the CDR3 region of rearranged TCR beta genes. Amplified TCR beta libraries were sequenced as 87-base-pair reads on the Illumina HiSeq System. Processing in the source paper ran as follows. A later analysis tallied around 82 million unique TCR beta chains across the 640 or so repertoires, and approximately 12 million of those chains were shared by two or more donors. A nearest-neighbor algorithm error-corrected the raw reads and collapsed the reads into unique sequences, merging closely related sequences to remove PCR and sequencing errors. V, D and J gene segments were assigned by aligning CDR3 sequences to IMGT reference sequences. Each retained sequence needed at least a six-nucleotide match to both a V gene segment and a J gene segment. Rearrangements were called productive when the CDR3 lacked stop codons and stayed in frame with V and J; all others were non-productive. Following IMGT convention, CDR3 was defined as the stretch from the second conserved V-encoded cysteine up to the conserved J-encoded phenylalanine. The earlier analysis of 587 of the donors excluded sequences that lacked an unambiguous match to a single V gene segment. An earlier analysis of about 600 of the donors called V segments functional above 56.7% productive rearrangements and segregating when the between-donor standard deviation exceeded 5%. A statistical classification framework was built to diagnose cytomegalovirus status from the catalog of TCR beta chain sequences. In a later analysis, V and J genes were assigned by comparing TCR nucleotide sequences against IMGT/GENE-DB human TR gene sequences. Using the TCRdist pipeline, a later analysis assigned CDR3 sequences along with most-parsimonious VDJ recombination scenarios. In a later analysis, each TCR beta chain was defined by its CDR3 amino acid sequence together with its V-gene family, and reads without a unique V-gene family were excluded. In a later analysis, around 650 highly shared, low-generation-probability nucleotide sequences were removed to address suspected cross-contamination and a sequencing artifact. A later analysis calculated a clonal expansion index for each public chain from normalized within-repertoire ranks of inferred template counts. In a later analysis, generation probabilities were computed with a VDJ recombination model fitted to out-of-frame rearrangements, and the resulting probabilities were checked against IGoR. In a later analysis, TCR-TCR, TCR-HLA and TCR-CMV co-occurrence was scored with hypergeometric tests, and a repertoire-size bias correction was applied to TCR pairs. A later analysis estimated false discovery rates by permuting HLA or CMV assignments 20 times. In a later analysis, co-occurring TCRs were grouped using DBSCAN, and TCRdist sequence similarity was added for clustering within HLA-allele-positive subsets. For co-occurrence clustering, repertoires with fewer than 30,000 or more than 120,000 public chains were excluded, along with five repertoires with anomalous nucleotide sharing. TCRdb re-hosts the immuneACCESS table, in-frame sequences only. Its copies lack some clones; in the studies checked, an unresolved V gene accounts for under half of them, and the cause for the rest is not known. D and trimming were read from the DNA, whereas the V and J calls and clone size are those reported in that table. Present in this sample are around 140,000 clones, around nine tenths of which were seen just once. The top ten constitute roughly 5.2% of the sample.

A word on this clone: What this receptor recognizes is not known. No base quality information exists; no much larger clone differs at one position.

The chain is assembled from TRBV19 and TRBJ2-7; TRBD2 fits 7 bases in the junction. The specimen was PBMCs. The clonotype originates from a woman under 40 in good health and CMV-seronegative. The nucleotide sequence reads TGTGCCAGTAGTATTGCTTTAGGACTAGTGTACGAGCAGTACTTC. It codes for CASSIALGLVYEQYF.